This entry lists 13 T cell receptor beta chains sequenced from one sample in a study of OX40 agonist ivuxolimab in advanced cancers. Profiled with immunoSEQ multiplex PCR; TCRdb holds only in-frame clones, not every one. This table holds tens of thousands of clones, roughly nine tenths found once. This specimen was CD4+ or CD8+ T cells sorted from blood, taken in a trial of the OX40 agonist ivuxolimab. Receptor source: an adult with an advanced solid tumor such as melanoma, head and neck, liver or kidney cancer.

The CDR3 reads CASSHRGGQRDGYTF. The CDR3 DNA reads TGTGCCAGCAGCCACCGTGGAGGCCAAAGGGATGGCTACACCTTC. The chain recombines TRBV28 with TRBJ1-2, with unresolved D. Trimming stripped 6 bases from V and 6 bases from J, with 20 bases between. The CDR3 is made up of 15 amino acids. Germline V gene lookup returns CDR1 MDHEN and CDR2 SYDVKM.

V gene TRBV7-9 combines with J gene TRBJ1-5, with D unclear. V dropped 1 base and J dropped 9 bases, with 13 bases sitting between them. Germline V gene data show CDR1 as SEHNR and CDR2 as FQNEAQ (reference sequence). The CDR3 loop spans 14 amino acids. The CDR3 DNA is TGTGCCAGCAGCTTAGGGGCAGCCTCATTGCCCCAGCATTTT. Amino acids: CASSLGAASLPQHF.

This chain links TRBV11-2 with TRBJ2-3; TRBD1 aligns across 9 bases. This CDR3 has 15 amino acids. V lost 4 bases to trimming and J lost 1 base; unmatched junction nucleotides: 3. CDR1 is SGHAT, CDR2 FQNNGV, per germline. Here the CDR3 DNA reads TGTGCCAGCAGCTCGGACAGGGGAGGCACAGATACGCAGTATTTT. It specifies CASSSDRGGTDTQYF. Full variable domain (rest looked up from reference TRBV11-2 and TRBJ2-3): EAGVAQSPRYKIIEKRQSVAFWCNPISGHATLYWYQQILGQGPKLLIQFQNNGVVDDSQLPKDRFSAERLKGVDSTLKIQPAKLEDSAVYLCASSSDRGGTDTQYFGPGTRLTVL.

This clone was detected only a few times. CDR3 in DNA: TGTGCCAGCAGCCACGGGAGCCACAATGAGCAGTTCTTC. Its protein is CASSHGSHNEQFF. The rearrangement uses TRBV5-4 and TRBJ2-1; a possible D gene is TRBD2 (6 bases). The CDR3 consists of 13 residues. From germline, CDR1 is SGHNT and CDR2 YYREEE (reference sequence). V was pared by 4 bases and J by 5 bases, with 10 bases between.

This rearrangement joins TRBV28 to TRBJ1-6; D gene unclear. CDR3 length equals 17 residues. CDR1 and CDR2 from the germline V gene are MDHEN and SYDVKM. The V gene lost 2 bases and the J gene lost 2 bases, with 13 bases spanning the gap. Here the CDR3 DNA reads TGTGCCAGCAGTTTACCGACCCCTTCGCCCTATAATTCACCCCTCCACTTT. Amino acid sequence: CASSLPTPSPYNSPLHF. Based on the CDR3 plus reference TRBV28 and TRBJ1-6, the full variable domain is DVKVTQSSRYLVKRTGEKVFLECVQDMDHENMFWYRQDPGLGLRLIYFSYDVKMKEKGDIPEGYSVSREKKERFSLILESASTNQTSMYLCASSLPTPSPYNSPLHFGNGTRLTVT.

V is TRBV12-5 and J is TRBJ1-5, with D hard to call. Germline CDR1 and CDR2: LGHNT and FRNRAP. This CDR3 has 14 amino acids. Deletions cut 0 bases from V and 0 bases from J, with 3 bases between. The CDR3 loop reads CASGLVGSNQPQHF. The CDR3 region has the DNA TGTGCTAGTGGTTTGGTAGGTAGCAATCAGCCCCAGCATTTT.

The sample holds one count of this clone. The chain employs TRBV5-1 and TRBJ2-5; weak D call: TRBD1 (6 bases). Trimming cost V 3 bases and J 5 bases, with 11 bases left between them. The CDR3 sequence is 13 residues long. CDR1 is SGHRS and CDR2 is YFSETQ in the germline V gene. CDR3 sequence: CASSSNRVETQYF. CDR3 sequence (DNA): TGCGCCAGCAGCTCTAACAGGGTGGAGACCCAGTACTTC.

The chain joins TRBV7-9 to TRBJ1-1; 7 nucleotides agree with TRBD1. The CDR3 length is 15 residues. The J segment lost 1 base and the V segment lost 6 bases, leaving 8 bases of the junction unmatched. Per the germline V gene, CDR1 is SEHNR and CDR2 is FQNEAQ (reference sequence). DNA for the CDR3: TGTGCCAGCAGTGATTACAGGGGCCCGAACACTGAAGCTTTCTTT. Translated: CASSDYRGPNTEAFF.

V is TRBV21-1 and J is TRBJ1-2. TRBV21-1 is flagged as a pseudogene. The CDR3 loop spans 16 amino acids. CDR3 in DNA: TGTGCCAGCAGCAAAGCGCTGGGTCAGACTAACTATGGCTACACCTTC. Translating gives CASSKALGQTNYGYTF.

The V gene is TRBV2, the J gene TRBJ2-4; TRBD2 matches at 12 bases. This CDR3 has 16 amino acids. Germline V gene data show CDR1 as SNHLY and CDR2 as FYNNEI. Trimming at V came to 6 bases and at J to 7 bases, leaving 10 bases not matched to a gene. The DNA for the CDR3 is TGTGCCAGCAGCTCCGGGACTAGCGGGCGGCTGAACATTCAGTACTTC. It yields the protein CASSSGTSGRLNIQYF.

The V call is TRBV19, the J call TRBJ1-1; no firm D call. CDR3 length: 13 residues. V gave up 6 bases and J gave up 0 bases, with 8 bases separating them. The germline gives CDR1 LNHDA, CDR2 SQIVND (reference sequence). CDR3: CASRANMNTEAFF. For the CDR3, the DNA is TGTGCCAGTAGAGCTAATATGAACACTGAAGCTTTCTTT.

This chain connects TRBV7-2 to TRBJ1-1; D is uncertain. The germline V gene has CDR1 SGHTA and CDR2 FQGNSA. This CDR3 contains 12 residues. V shed 5 bases and J shed 10 bases, with 14 bases lying between them. This CDR3 reads CASSLSGVAAFF. In nucleotides, the CDR3 is TGTGCCAGCAGCCTGTCGGGCGTGGCAGCTTTCTTT.

This clone came up once. The V gene is TRBV5-1, the J gene TRBJ2-7, with 7 bases aligning to TRBD2. J lost 0 bases, V lost 5 bases, and 8 bases had no gene match. Germline V CDR1 and CDR2: SGHRS, YFSETQ. The CDR3 has 15 residues. The CDR3 reads CASRTGTTGSYEQYF. The CDR3 nucleotides are TGCGCCAGCAGGACCGGGACTACCGGCTCCTACGAGCAGTACTTC. The whole variable domain, filled in from reference TRBV5-1 and TRBJ2-7, reads KAGVTQTPRYLIKTRGQQVTLSCSPISGHRSVSWYQQTPGQGLQFLFEYFSETQRNKGNFPGRFSGRQFSNSRSEMNVSTLELGDSALYLCASRTGTTGSYEQYFGPGTRLTVT.